This T cell receptor beta chain stems from a study of shared clonotypes between healthy human individuals. About this clone: Its specificity is not known.

The length of the CDR3 is 11 residues. Trimming removed 4 bases at V and 8 bases at J, with 11 bases between. Germline CDR1 is SQVTM and CDR2 is ANQGSEA. Profiling relied on immunoSEQ multiplex PCR, and the TCRdb table lists in-frame clones only, not all of them. This table has about 1.1 million clones, 60% to 80% appearing once. Study-level points and caveats: Inspection by rarefaction showed sorted-subset sequencing to be incomplete despite large depth. Sampling involved blood alone; tissue repertoires likely differ.

Material: memory CD4+ T cells from PBMCs. Regarding subset: CD45RA-negative fraction. This TCR was sampled from a man aged 18-30 years in good health. Some clones in this sample may be carry-over from other donors' samples. This rearrangement joins TRBV29-1 to TRBJ2-5, with D tentatively TRBD1 or TRBD2 (5 bases each). As DNA, the CDR3 is TGCAGCGTTGGGGGCCCGGGAACCCAGTACTTC. This sequence encodes CSVGGPGTQYF.